The 24 T cell receptor beta chains reported below all come from one sample, sequenced in a study of blood T cell repertoires in COVID-19. TCRdb keeps only in-frame clones here, not all; method: immunoSEQ multiplex PCR. The profile shows approximately 74,000 clones, roughly 86% of them singletons. Sequencing was performed on peripheral blood. Receptor source: a man aged 70 or older with acute or convalescent COVID-19.

This clone appeared once. The chain has TRBV19 and TRBJ1-5; unclear D gene. Germline assignment: CDR1 LNHDA and CDR2 SQIVND (reference sequence). The CDR3 loop spans 13 amino acids. V gave up 5 bases and J gave up 2 bases, with 7 bases separating them. The CDR3, as DNA: TGTGCCAGTAGTTGGCAGGGCAATCAGCCCCAGCATTTT. Its protein is CASSWQGNQPQHF. The full variable domain, with the rest looked up from reference TRBV19 and TRBJ1-5, is DGGITQSPKYLFRKEGQNVTLSCEQNLNHDAMYWYRQDPGQGLRLIYYSQIVNDFQKGDIAEGYSVSREKKESFPLTVTSAQKNPTAFYLCASSWQGNQPQHFGDGTRLSIL.

The chain links TRBV28 to TRBJ2-2, with D unresolved. V lost 2 bases and J 0 bases, leaving 10 bases between the germline ends. In germline, CDR1 is MDHEN, CDR2 SYDVKM. The length of the CDR3 is 16 residues. The CDR3 DNA follows: TGTGCCAGCAGTTTAGACAAGGCTCCGAACACCGGGGAGCTGTTTTTT. Translated: CASSLDKAPNTGELFF.

The chain couples TRBV7-2 to TRBJ2-4; a weak D match, TRBD1 (6 bases). Germline V CDR1 and CDR2: SGHTA, FQGNSA. The CDR3 spans 15 residues. The germline V and J ends were trimmed by 2 bases and 8 bases, with 16 bases remaining between them. Here the CDR3 DNA reads TGTGCCAGCAGCTTAACCAGGGGCCCCGGGGACATTCAGTACTTC. Protein: CASSLTRGPGDIQYF.

The chain links TRBV2 to TRBJ1-6, with 9 bases matching TRBD1. This CDR3 contains 14 residues. CDR1 SNHLY and CDR2 FYNNEI come from the germline V gene. After removal of 8 bases from V and 7 bases from J, the junction contained 6 bases not matched to a gene. The CDR3 region has the DNA TGTGCCAGCTCGGGACAGGGAGCAAATTCACCCCTCCACTTT. Translation gives CASSGQGANSPLHF.

DNA of the CDR3: TGTGCCAGCAGCGAGACAGGGGACGGGTACAATGAGCAGTTCTTC. Translated, it gives CASSETGDGYNEQFF. The chain uses TRBV7-8 and TRBJ2-1, with 8 bases fitting TRBD1. The CDR3 spans 15 residues. After removal of 5 bases from V and 4 bases from J, the junction contained 7 bases not matched to a gene. The germline CDR1 and CDR2 sequences are SGHVS and FQNEAQ.

The V call is TRBV28, the J call TRBJ1-2; D unresolved. The CDR3 runs 13 residues. V was clipped by 6 bases and J by 7 bases, with 15 bases between them. Germline CDR1 is MDHEN and CDR2 is SYDVKM. The CDR3 DNA sequence: TGTGCCAGCAGGCGAACCCGCCGTGGTGGCTACACCTTC. Amino acids: CASRRTRRGGYTF.

This clone was observed a single time. The chain employs TRBV28 and TRBJ1-1; no reliable D call. The CDR3 totals 14 residues. CDR1 and CDR2 from the germline V gene are MDHEN and SYDVKM. V shed 3 bases and J shed 5 bases, with 13 bases lying between them. This CDR3 is CASSFREMRTEAFF. CDR3 nucleotide sequence: TGTGCCAGCAGTTTTCGGGAAATGAGGACTGAAGCTTTCTTT. The whole variable domain, remainder taken from reference TRBV28 and TRBJ1-1, is DVKVTQSSRYLVKRTGEKVFLECVQDMDHENMFWYRQDPGLGLRLIYFSYDVKMKEKGDIPEGYSVSREKKERFSLILESASTNQTSMYLCASSFREMRTEAFFGQGTRLTVV.

The V call is TRBV24-1, the J call TRBJ2-7; D remains ambiguous. The germline CDR1 and CDR2 sequences are KGHDR and SFDVKD. With 6 bases removed from V and 2 bases from J, the gap between germline ends came to 16 bases. This CDR3 contains 15 residues. Here the CDR3 reads CATSPGEGFTYEQYF. CDR3 DNA: TGTGCCACCAGTCCAGGTGAAGGCTTCACCTACGAGCAGTACTTC.

This chain connects TRBV28 to TRBJ1-5; possible D gene TRBD1, 6 bases. The CDR3 runs to 16 residues. The V gene's germline CDR1 is MDHEN and CDR2 SYDVKM. V shed 7 bases and J shed 2 bases, with 18 bases lying between them. The CDR3 spells CASTEGAGVGNQPQHF. CDR3 in DNA: TGTGCCAGCACCGAAGGGGCAGGGGTTGGCAATCAGCCCCAGCATTTT.

This chain joins TRBV20-1 and TRBJ2-1, with D possibly matching TRBD1 (5 bases). The CDR3 spans 15 residues. Germline V gene sequence: CDR1 DFQATT, CDR2 SNEGSKA (reference sequence). V was clipped by 3 bases and J by 3 bases, with 15 bases between them. In DNA, the CDR3 is TGCAGTGCTAGTCGCCGACCAGGGCTCTACAATGAGCAGTTCTTC. Its translation is CSASRRPGLYNEQFF.

The gene calls are TRBV19 and TRBJ2-1, with D possibly being TRBD2 (7 bases). Germline CDR1 and CDR2: LNHDA and SQIVND (reference sequence). This CDR3 spans 14 amino acids. V lost 3 bases and J 4 bases, leaving 10 bases between the germline ends. CDR3: CASSMAGAYNEQFF. The CDR3 DNA is TGTGCCAGTAGTATGGCGGGGGCGTACAATGAGCAGTTCTTC.

The chain combines TRBV7-9 with TRBJ2-5, with TRBD2 matching over 7 bases. Per the germline V gene, CDR1 is SEHNR and CDR2 is FQNEAQ (reference sequence). Unmatched junction bases numbered 3, after V lost 3 bases and J lost 5 bases. The length of the CDR3 is 13 residues. This chain's CDR3 is CASSFRGDETQYF. The DNA of the CDR3 is TGTGCCAGCAGCTTCCGGGGGGACGAGACCCAGTACTTC.

The chain employs TRBV18 and TRBJ1-1; 12 nucleotides align to TRBD1. The CDR3 has 15 amino acids. V lost 1 base to trimming and J lost 6 bases; unmatched junction nucleotides: 3. From germline, CDR1 is KGHSH and CDR2 LQKENI. In DNA form, the CDR3 reads TGTGCCAGCTCACCACAGGGACAGGGGGCTGCTGAAGCTTTCTTT. Translation: CASSPQGQGAAEAFF.

The gene calls are TRBV21-1 and TRBJ2-3; the tabulated D call, TRBD2, remains unverified against the DNA. TRBV21-1 counts as a pseudogene. This CDR3 comprises 15 residues. The CDR3 region is CASSKERGLTDTQYF. DNA of the CDR3: TGTGCCAGCAGCAAAGAACGCGGACTCACAGATACGCAGTATTTT.

The rearrangement uses TRBV28 and TRBJ1-5; 7 bases fit TRBD1. Germline-derived CDR1 and CDR2 are MDHEN and SYDVKM. Germline trimming cut 5 bases from V and 1 base from J; bases unmatched to any gene: 2. There are 14 residues in the CDR3. The CDR3 protein is CASSPQGSNQPQHF. Written as DNA, the CDR3 is TGTGCCAGCAGTCCACAGGGGAGCAATCAGCCCCAGCATTTT. The full variable domain, with the rest looked up from reference TRBV28 and TRBJ1-5, is DVKVTQSSRYLVKRTGEKVFLECVQDMDHENMFWYRQDPGLGLRLIYFSYDVKMKEKGDIPEGYSVSREKKERFSLILESASTNQTSMYLCASSPQGSNQPQHFGDGTRLSIL.

This clone was counted only a few times. V usage is TRBV6-6 and J usage is TRBJ2-1; 7 positions agree with TRBD2. There are 11 residues in the CDR3. CDR1 and CDR2 from the germline V gene are MNHNY and SVGAGI (reference sequence). V lost 8 bases, J lost 14 bases, and 9 bases stayed unmatched. The CDR3 here is CASGGLSGEFF. The CDR3 region has the DNA TGTGCCAGCGGAGGACTCAGCGGGGAGTTCTTC.

This CDR3 reads CASSAGVHVQPQHF. CDR3 sequence (DNA): TGTGCCAGCAGTGCCGGGGTACACGTTCAGCCCCAGCATTTT. The rearrangement links TRBV2 to TRBJ1-5, with D unclear. Germline CDR1 and CDR2: SNHLY and FYNNEI. V was clipped by 4 bases and J by 6 bases, with 13 bases between them. The CDR3 is 14 amino acids.

The rearrangement joins TRBV7-8 to TRBJ1-1, with no clear D. Deletions cut 2 bases from V and 2 bases from J, with 12 bases between. Germline CDR1 SGHVS, CDR2 FQNEAQ. CDR3 length: 15 amino acids. CDR3 residues: CASSLSRQSNTEAFF. The CDR3 DNA follows: TGTGCCAGCAGCTTAAGCAGGCAGTCAAACACTGAAGCTTTCTTT.

This rearrangement joins TRBV7-9 to TRBJ2-4; 7 bases are a match to TRBD1. The CDR3 sequence is 15 residues long. V trimming: 3 bases; J trimming: 1 base; junction bases outside the gene matches: 3. Germline CDR1 SEHNR, CDR2 FQNEAQ (reference sequence). The CDR3 sequence: CASSFLTGAKNIQYF. CDR3 coding DNA: TGTGCCAGCAGCTTCCTGACAGGGGCCAAAAACATTCAGTACTTC.

The rearrangement joins TRBV6-4 to TRBJ2-3; D perhaps matches TRBD2 (6 bases). V was trimmed by 4 bases and J by 8 bases, leaving 19 bases between them. The germline V gene has CDR1 MRHNA and CDR2 SNTAGT. CDR3 size: 15 residues. The CDR3 sequence is CASSVNGGTGGTQYF. Written as DNA, the CDR3 is TGTGCCAGCAGTGTAAATGGAGGGACCGGGGGTACGCAGTATTTT.

The chain recombines TRBV19 with TRBJ2-2; TRBD2 matches 7 bases. Germline trimming cut 8 bases from V and 7 bases from J; bases unmatched to any gene: 10. The CDR3 runs 14 residues. The germline CDR1 and CDR2 sequences are LNHDA and SQIVND (reference sequence). In DNA, the CDR3 is TGTGCCAGTCGCGGACTAGGAGGGAGCGGGGAGCTGTTTTTT. Its protein is CASRGLGGSGELFF.

V is TRBV4-1 and J is TRBJ2-7; 8 bases align to TRBD2. Germline CDR1 MGHRA, CDR2 YSYEKL. V shed 2 bases, J shed 3 bases, and the junction held 9 bases outside the gene matches. The CDR3 is 16 residues long. CDR3 bases: TGCGCCAGCAGCCAACTTCTTCTCGGGGGGGACTACGAGCAGTACTTC. It yields the protein CASSQLLLGGDYEQYF.

In regard to this clone: Distinct nucleotide sequences in the sample also encode this CDR3. The rearrangement uses TRBV6-5 and TRBJ2-3; a weak D match, TRBD2 (5 bases). The CDR3 has 10 residues. Germline V gene data show CDR1 as MNHEY and CDR2 as SVGAGI. V was cut by 8 bases and J by 5 bases, with 5 bases left in between. The CDR3 region is CASGRDTQYF. The CDR3 DNA is TGTGCCAGCGGGAGAGATACGCAGTATTTT.

The J gene is TRBJ1-1, the V gene TRBV18; D is perhaps TRBD1 (6 bases). Trimming pared 3 bases from V and 4 bases from J, leaving 12 bases between. Per the germline V gene, CDR1 is KGHSH and CDR2 is LQKENI. This CDR3 has 14 amino acids. The chain's CDR3 is CASSPTGMSTEAFF. The CDR3 DNA follows: TGTGCCAGCTCACCTACAGGGATGAGCACTGAAGCTTTCTTT.